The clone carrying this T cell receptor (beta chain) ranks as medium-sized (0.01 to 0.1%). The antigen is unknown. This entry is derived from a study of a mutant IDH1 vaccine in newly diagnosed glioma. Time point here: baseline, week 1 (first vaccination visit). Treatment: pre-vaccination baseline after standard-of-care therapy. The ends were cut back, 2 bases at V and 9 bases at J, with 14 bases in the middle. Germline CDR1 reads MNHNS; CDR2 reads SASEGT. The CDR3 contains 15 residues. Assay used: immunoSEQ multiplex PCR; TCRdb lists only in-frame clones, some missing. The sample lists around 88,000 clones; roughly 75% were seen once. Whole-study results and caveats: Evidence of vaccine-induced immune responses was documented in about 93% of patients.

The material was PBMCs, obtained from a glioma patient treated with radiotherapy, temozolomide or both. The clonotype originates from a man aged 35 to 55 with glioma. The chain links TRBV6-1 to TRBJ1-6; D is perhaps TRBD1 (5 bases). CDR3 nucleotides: TGTGCCAGCAGTGAAAGGGACGGTAGTGGTTCACCCCTCCACTTT. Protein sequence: CASSERDGSGSPLHF.